This TCR beta chain was identified during a study of T cell changes during pregnancy in multiple sclerosis. Germline values: CDR1 SQVTM, CDR2 ANQGSEA. The CDR3 contains 12 residues. Trimming pared 0 bases from V and 5 bases from J, leaving 5 bases between. This clone appeared a single time. Clones were read by immunoSEQ multiplex PCR, and TCRdb kept only the in-frame ones, dropping some. The data contain tens of thousands of clones, about nine tenths of them seen just once; the ten biggest clones take up around 2.8%. The chain uses TRBV29-1 and TRBJ2-1; weak D call: TRBD2 (5 bases). Sequences were derived from peripheral blood, sampled in the second trimester of pregnancy. The TCR was taken from a female donor in good health, enrolled as a control in a pregnancy study. The DNA for the CDR3 is TGCAGCGTTGAAGAGCGGGACAATGAGCAGTTCTTC. Amino acids: CSVEERDNEQFF.